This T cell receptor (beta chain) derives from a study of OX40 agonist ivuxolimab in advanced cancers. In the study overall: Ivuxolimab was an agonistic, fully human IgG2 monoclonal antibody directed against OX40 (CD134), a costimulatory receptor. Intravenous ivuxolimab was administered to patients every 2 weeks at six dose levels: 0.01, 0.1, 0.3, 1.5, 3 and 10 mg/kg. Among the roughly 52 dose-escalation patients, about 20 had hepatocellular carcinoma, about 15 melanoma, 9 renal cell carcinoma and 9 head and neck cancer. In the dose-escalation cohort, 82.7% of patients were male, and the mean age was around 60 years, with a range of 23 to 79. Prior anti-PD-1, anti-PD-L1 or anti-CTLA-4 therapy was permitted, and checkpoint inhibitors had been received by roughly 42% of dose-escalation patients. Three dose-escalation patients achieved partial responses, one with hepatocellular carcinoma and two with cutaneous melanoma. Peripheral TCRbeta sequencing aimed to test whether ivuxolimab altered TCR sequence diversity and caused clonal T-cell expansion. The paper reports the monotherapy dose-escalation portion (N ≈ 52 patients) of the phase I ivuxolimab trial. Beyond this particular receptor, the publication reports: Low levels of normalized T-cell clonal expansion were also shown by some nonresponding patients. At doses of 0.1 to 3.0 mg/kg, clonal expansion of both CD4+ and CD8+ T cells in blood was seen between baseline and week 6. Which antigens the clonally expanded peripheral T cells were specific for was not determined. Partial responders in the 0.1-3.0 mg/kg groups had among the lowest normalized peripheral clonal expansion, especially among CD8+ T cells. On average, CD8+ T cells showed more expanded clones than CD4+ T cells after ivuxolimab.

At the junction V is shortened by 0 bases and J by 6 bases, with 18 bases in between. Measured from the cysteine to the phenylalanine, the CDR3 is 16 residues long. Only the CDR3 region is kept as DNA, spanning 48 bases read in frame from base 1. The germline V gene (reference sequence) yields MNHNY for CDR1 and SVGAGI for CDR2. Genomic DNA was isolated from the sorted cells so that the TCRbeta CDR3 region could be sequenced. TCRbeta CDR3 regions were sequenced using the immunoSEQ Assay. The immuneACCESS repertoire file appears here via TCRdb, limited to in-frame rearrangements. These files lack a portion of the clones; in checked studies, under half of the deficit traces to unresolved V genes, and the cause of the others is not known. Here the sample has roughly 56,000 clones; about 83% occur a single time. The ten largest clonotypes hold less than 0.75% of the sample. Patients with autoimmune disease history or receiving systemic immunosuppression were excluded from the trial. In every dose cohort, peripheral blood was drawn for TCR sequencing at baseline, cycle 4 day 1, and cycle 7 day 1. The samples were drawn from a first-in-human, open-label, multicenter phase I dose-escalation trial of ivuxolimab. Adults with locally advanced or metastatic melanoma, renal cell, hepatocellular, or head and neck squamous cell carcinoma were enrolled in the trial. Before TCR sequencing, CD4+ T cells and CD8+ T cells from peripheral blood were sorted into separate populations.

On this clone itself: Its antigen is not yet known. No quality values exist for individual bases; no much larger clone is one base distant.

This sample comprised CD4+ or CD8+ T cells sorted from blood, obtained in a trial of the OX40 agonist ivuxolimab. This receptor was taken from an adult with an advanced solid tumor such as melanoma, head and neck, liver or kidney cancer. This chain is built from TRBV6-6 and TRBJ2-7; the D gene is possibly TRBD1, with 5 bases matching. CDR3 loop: CASSYSATAPAGEQYF. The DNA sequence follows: TGTGCCAGCAGTTACTCGGCGACAGCCCCAGCCGGCGAGCAGTACTTC.